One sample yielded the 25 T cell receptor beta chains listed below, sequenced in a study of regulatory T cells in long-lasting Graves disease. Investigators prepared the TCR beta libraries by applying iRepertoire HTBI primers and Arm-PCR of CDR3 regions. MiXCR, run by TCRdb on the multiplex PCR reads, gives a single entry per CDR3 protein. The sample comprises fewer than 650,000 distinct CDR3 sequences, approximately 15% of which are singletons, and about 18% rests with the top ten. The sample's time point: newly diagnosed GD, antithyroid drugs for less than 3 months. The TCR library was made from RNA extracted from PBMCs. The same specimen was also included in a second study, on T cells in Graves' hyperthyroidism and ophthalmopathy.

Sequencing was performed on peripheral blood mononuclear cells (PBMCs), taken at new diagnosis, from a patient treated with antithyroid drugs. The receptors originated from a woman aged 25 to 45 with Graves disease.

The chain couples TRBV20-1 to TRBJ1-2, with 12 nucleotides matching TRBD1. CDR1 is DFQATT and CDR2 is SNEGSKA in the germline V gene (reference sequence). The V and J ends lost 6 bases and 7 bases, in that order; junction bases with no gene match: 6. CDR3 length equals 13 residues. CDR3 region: CSARDRGQSGYTF. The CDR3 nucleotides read TGCAGTGCAAGGGACAGGGGGCAATCTGGCTACACCTTC.

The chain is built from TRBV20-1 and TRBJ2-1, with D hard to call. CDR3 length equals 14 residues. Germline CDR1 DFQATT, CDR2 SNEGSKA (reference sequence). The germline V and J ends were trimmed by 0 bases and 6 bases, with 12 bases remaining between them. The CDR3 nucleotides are TGCAGTGCTAGAGAGAGTGCACTGGGCAATGAGCAGTTCTTC. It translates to CSARESALGNEQFF.

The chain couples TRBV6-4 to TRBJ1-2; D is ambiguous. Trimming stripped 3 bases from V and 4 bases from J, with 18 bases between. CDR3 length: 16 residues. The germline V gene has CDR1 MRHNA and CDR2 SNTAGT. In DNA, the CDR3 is TGTGCCAGCAGTGATGGAGCAGAGTGGGTATCCTATGGCTACACCTTC. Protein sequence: CASSDGAEWVSYGYTF.

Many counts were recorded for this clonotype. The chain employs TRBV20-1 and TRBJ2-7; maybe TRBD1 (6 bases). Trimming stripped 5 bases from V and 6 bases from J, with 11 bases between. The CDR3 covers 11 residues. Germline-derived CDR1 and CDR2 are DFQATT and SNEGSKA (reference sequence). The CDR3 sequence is CSALGQPEQYF. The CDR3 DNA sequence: TGCAGTGCTCTAGGACAGCCCGAGCAGTACTTC.

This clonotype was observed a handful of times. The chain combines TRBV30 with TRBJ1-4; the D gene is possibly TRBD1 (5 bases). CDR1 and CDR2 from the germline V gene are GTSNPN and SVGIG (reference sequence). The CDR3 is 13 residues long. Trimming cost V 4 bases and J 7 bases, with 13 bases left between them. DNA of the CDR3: TGTGCCTGGACGCGGGGACCGGGTGAAAAACTGTTTTTT. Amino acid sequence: CAWTRGPGEKLFF.

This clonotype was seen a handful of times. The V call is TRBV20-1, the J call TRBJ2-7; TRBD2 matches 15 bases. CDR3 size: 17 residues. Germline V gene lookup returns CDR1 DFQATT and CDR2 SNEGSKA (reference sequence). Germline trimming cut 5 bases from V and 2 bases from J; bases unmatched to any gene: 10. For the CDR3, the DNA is TGCAGTGCTCAAGGACCGGGACTAGCGGGAGGTACCTACGAGCAGTACTTC. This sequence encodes CSAQGPGLAGGTYEQYF.

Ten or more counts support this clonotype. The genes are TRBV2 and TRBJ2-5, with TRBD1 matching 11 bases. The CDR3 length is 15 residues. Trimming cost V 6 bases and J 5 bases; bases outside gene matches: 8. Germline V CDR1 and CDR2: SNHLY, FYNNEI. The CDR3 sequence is CASRDRGHLGETQYF. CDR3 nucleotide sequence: TGTGCCAGCAGGGACAGGGGGCATTTGGGGGAGACCCAGTACTTC.

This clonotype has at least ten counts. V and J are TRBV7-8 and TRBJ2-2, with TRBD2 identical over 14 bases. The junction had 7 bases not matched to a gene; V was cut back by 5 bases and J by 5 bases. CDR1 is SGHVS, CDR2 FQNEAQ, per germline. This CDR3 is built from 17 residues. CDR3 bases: TGTGCCAGCAGCCCGTCCGGGACTAGCGGGGGAACCGGGGAGCTGTTTTTT. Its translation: CASSPSGTSGGTGELFF.

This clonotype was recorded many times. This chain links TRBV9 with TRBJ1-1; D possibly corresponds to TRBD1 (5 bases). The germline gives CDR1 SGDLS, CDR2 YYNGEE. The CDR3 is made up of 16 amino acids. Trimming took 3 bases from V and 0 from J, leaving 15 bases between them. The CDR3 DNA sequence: TGTGCCAGCAGCGCGGGGGGGGACTTCCTGAACACTGAAGCTTTCTTT. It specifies CASSAGGDFLNTEAFF. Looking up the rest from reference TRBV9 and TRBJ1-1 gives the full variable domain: DSGVTQTPKHLITATGQRVTLRCSPRSGDLSVYWYQQSLDQGLQFLIQYYNGEERAKGNILERFSAQQFPDLHSELNLSSLELGDSALYFCASSAGGDFLNTEAFFGQGTRLTVV.

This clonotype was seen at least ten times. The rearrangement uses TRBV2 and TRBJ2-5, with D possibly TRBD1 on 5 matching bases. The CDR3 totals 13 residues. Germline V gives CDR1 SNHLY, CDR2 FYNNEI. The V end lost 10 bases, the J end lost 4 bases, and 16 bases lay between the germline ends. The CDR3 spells CATTPAGLETQYF. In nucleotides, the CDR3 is TGTGCCACCACTCCAGCAGGGTTAGAGACCCAGTACTTC.

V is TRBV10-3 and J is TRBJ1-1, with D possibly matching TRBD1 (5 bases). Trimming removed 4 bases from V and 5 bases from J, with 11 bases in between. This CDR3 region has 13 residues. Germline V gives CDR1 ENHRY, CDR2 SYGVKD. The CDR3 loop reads CAISGAGGTEAFF. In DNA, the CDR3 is TGTGCCATCAGTGGGGCCGGGGGGACTGAAGCTTTCTTT.

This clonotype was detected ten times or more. CDR3 sequence (DNA): TGTGCCAGCAGTCAGCCGGGACAGGGGGACACTGAAGCTTTCTTT. This gives the protein CASSQPGQGDTEAFF. The chain combines TRBV28 with TRBJ1-1, with 11 bases lining up with TRBD1. The trim removed 5 bases at V and 3 bases at J, leaving 5 bases unmatched. CDR1 MDHEN and CDR2 SYDVKM come from the germline V gene. The CDR3 is 15 amino acids. The complete variable domain, with remaining parts taken from reference TRBV28 and TRBJ1-1, reads DVKVTQSSRYLVKRTGEKVFLECVQDMDHENMFWYRQDPGLGLRLIYFSYDVKMKEKGDIPEGYSVSREKKERFSLILESASTNQTSMYLCASSQPGQGDTEAFFGQGTRLTVV.

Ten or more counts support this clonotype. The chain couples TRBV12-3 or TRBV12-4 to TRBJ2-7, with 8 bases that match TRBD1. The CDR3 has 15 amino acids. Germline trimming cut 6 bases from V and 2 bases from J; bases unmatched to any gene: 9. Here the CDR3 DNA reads TGTGCCAGCAGCCGCGGACAGGGTGGCACCTACGAGCAGTACTTC. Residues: CASSRGQGGTYEQYF.

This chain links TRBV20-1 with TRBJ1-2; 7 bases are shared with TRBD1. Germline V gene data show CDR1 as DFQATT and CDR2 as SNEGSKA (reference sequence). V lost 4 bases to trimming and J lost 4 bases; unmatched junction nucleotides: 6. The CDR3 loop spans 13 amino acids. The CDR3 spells CSAKTGVTYGYTF. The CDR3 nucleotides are TGCAGTGCTAAAACAGGGGTAACCTATGGCTACACCTTC.

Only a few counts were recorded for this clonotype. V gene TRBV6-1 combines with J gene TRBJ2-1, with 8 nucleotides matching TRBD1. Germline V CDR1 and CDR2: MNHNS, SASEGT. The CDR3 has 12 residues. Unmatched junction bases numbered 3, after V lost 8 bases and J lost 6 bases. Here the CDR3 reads CASDRGPNEQFF. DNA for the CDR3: TGTGCCAGCGACAGGGGACCCAATGAGCAGTTCTTC.

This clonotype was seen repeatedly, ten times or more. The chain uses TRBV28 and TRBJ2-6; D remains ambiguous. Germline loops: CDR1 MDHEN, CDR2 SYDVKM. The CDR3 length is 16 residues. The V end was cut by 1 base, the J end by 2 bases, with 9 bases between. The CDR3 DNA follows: TGTGCCAGCAGTTTATTCTCTGGGGCTGGGGCCAACGTCCTGACTTTC. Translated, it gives CASSLFSGAGANVLTF.

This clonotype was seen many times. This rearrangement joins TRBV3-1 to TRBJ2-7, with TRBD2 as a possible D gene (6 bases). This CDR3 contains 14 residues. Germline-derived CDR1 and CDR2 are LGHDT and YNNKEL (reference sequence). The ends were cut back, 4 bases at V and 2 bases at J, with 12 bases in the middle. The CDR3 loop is CASSRAGTAYEQYF. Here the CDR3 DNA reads TGTGCCAGCAGCCGGGCCGGGACTGCCTACGAGCAGTACTTC.

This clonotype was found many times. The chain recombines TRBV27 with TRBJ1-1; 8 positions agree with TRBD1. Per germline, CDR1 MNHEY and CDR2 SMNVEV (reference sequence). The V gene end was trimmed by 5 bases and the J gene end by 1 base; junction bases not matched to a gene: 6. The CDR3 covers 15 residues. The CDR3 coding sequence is TGTGCCAGCAGTAAAGACAGGGGAGCGAACACTGAAGCTTTCTTT. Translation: CASSKDRGANTEAFF.

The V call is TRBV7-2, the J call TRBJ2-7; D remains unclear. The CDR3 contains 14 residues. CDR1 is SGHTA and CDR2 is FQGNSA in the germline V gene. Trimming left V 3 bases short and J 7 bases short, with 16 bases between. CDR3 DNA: TGTGCCAGCAGCTTCGGACGGCAGTTGGGAGAGCAGTACTTC. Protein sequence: CASSFGRQLGEQYF.

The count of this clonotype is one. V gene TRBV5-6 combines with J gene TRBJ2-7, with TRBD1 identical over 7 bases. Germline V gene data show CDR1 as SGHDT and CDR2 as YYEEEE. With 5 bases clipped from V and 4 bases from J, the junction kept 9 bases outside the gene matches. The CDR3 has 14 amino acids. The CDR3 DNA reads TGTGCCAGCAGACAGACAGGGTTAGAGTACGAGCAGTACTTC. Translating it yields CASRQTGLEYEQYF.

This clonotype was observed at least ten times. CDR3 sequence reads: CASSLGGEAFF. The CDR3 DNA reads TGTGCCAGCAGCTTAGGGGGTGAAGCTTTCTTT. The chain has TRBV7-2 and TRBJ1-1; no clear D gene. CDR3 length: 11 residues. V lost 1 base and J lost 7, with 4 bases in between. The germline V gene encodes CDR1 SGHTA and CDR2 FQGNSA.

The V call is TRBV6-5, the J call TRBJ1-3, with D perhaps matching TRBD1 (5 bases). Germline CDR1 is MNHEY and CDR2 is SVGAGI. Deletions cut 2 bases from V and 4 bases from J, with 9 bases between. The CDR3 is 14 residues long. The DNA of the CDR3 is TGTGCCAGCAGTTACGGCAGGGAGGGAAACACCATATATTTT. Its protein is CASSYGREGNTIYF.

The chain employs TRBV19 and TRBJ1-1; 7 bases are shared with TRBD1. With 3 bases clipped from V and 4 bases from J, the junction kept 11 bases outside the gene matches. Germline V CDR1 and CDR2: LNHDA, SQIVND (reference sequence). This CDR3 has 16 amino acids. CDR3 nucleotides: TGTGCCAGTAGTATTGGTAGCAACAGGGGCGGCACTGAAGCTTTCTTT. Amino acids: CASSIGSNRGGTEAFF.

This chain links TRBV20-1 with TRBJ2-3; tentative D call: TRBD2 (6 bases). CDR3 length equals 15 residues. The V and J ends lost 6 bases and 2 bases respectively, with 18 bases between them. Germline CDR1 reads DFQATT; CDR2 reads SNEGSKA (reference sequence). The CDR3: CSALRGQILTDTQYF. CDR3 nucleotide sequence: TGCAGTGCCTTGCGGGGCCAGATACTCACAGATACGCAGTATTTT.

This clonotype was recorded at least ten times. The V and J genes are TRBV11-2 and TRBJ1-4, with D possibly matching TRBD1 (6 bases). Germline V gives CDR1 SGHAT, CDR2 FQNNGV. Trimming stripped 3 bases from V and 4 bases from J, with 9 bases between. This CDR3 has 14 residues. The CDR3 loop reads CASSFQGFNEKLFF. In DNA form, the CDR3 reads TGTGCCAGCAGCTTCCAGGGGTTTAATGAAAAACTGTTTTTT.